This T cell receptor beta chain was identified in a study of T cells of healthy individuals. TCRdb re-derived calls from the 5' RACE reads in MiXCR, one entry per CDR3 protein. Counted here are 95,000 to 100,000 distinct CDR3 sequences, about 16% occurring once; the ten biggest clones make up about 6.2%. Trimming took 4 bases from V and 8 from J, leaving 2 bases between them. CDR1 SEHNR and CDR2 FQNEAQ come from the germline V gene (reference sequence). There are 10 residues in the CDR3. The table lists this clonotype with many counts. The V and J genes are TRBV7-9 and TRBJ1-4, with D unclear. The sequence was obtained from a human donor in good health. CDR3 in amino acids: CASSSEKLFF. The CDR3 DNA is TGTGCCAGCAGCTCGGAAAAACTGTTTTTT.